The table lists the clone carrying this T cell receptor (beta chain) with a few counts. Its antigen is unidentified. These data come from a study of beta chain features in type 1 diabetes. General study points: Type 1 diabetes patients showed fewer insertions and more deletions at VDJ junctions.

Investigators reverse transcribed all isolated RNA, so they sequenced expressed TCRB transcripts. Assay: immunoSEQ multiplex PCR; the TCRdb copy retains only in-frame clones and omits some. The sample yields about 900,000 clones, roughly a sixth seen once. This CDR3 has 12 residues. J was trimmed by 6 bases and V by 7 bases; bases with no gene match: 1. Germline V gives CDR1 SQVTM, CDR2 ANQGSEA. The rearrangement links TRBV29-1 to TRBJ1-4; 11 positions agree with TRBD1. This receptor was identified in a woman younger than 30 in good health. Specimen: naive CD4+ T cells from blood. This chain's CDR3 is CSGTGGDEKLFF. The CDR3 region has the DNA TGCAGCGGGACAGGGGGCGATGAAAAACTGTTTTTT. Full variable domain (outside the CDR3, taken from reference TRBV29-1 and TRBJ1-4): SAVISQKPSRDICQRGTSLTIQCQVDSQVTMMFWYRQQPGQSLTLIATANQGSEATYESGFVIDKFPISRPNLTFSTLTVSNMSPEDSSIYLCSGTGGDEKLFFGSGTQLSVL.